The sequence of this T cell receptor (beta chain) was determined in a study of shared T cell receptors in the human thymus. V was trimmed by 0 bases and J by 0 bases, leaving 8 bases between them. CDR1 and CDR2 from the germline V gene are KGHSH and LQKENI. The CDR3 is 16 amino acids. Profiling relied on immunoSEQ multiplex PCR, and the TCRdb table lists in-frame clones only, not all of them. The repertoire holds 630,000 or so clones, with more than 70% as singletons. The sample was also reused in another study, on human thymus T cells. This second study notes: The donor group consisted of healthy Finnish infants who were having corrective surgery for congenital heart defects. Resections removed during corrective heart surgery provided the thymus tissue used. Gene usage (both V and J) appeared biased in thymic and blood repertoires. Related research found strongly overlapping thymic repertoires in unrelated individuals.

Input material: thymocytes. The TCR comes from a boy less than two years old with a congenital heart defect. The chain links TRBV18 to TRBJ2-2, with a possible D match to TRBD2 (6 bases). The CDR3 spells CASSPPEGTNTGELFF. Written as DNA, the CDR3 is TGTGCCAGCTCACCACCGGAGGGGACGAACACCGGGGAGCTGTTTTTT.